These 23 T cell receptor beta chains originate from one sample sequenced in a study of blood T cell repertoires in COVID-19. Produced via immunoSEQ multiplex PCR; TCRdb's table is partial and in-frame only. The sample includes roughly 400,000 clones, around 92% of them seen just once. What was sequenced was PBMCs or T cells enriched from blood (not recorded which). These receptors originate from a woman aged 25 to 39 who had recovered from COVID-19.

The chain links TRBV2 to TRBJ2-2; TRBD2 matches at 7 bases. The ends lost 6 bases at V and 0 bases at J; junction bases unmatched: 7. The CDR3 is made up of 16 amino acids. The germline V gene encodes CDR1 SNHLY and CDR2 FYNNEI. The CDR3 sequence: CASSPPSGSNTGELFF. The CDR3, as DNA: TGTGCCAGCAGCCCGCCTAGCGGCTCGAACACCGGGGAGCTGTTTTTT.

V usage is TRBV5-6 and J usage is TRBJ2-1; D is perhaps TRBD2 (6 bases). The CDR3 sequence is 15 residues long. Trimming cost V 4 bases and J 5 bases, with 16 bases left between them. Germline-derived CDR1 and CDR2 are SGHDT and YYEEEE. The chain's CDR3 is CASSVLADYNNEQFF. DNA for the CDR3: TGTGCCAGCAGCGTATTAGCGGACTATAACAATGAGCAGTTCTTC.

The CDR3 is CASSAPGLLYNEQFF. For the CDR3, the DNA is TGTGCCAGCAGCGCCCCGGGACTACTCTACAATGAGCAGTTCTTC. The rearrangement joins TRBV3-1 (or the pseudogene TRBV3-2) to TRBJ2-1; 7 bases line up with TRBD2. Trimming cost V 5 bases and J 3 bases; bases outside gene matches: 7. CDR1 and CDR2 from the germline V gene are LGHDT and YNNKEL (reference sequence). The CDR3 spans 15 residues.

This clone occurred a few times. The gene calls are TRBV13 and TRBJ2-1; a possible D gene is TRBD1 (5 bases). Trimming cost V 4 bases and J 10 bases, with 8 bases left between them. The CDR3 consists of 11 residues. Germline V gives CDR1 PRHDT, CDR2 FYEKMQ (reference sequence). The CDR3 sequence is CASSSAGEQFF. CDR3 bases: TGTGCCAGCAGCTCCGCAGGGGAGCAGTTCTTC.

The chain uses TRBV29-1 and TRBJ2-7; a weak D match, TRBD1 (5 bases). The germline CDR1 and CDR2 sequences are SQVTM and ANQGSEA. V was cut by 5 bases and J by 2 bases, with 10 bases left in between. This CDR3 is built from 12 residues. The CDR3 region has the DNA TGCAGCGTTCGACAGTCTGCCTACGAGCAGTACTTC. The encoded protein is CSVRQSAYEQYF.

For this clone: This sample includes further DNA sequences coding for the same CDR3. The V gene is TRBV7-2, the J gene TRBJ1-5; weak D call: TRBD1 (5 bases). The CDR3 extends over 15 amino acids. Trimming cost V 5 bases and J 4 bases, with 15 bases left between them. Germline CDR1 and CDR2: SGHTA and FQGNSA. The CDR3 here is CASSPSGGSNQPQHF. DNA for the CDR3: TGTGCCAGCAGCCCAAGTGGGGGGTCGAATCAGCCCCAGCATTTT.

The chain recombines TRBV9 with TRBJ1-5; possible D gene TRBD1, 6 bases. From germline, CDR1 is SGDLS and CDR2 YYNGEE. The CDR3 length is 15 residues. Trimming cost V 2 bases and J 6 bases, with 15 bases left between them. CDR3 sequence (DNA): TGTGCCAGCAGCGTGGGGGGGGCACTGGGTCAGCCCCAGCATTTT. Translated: CASSVGGALGQPQHF.

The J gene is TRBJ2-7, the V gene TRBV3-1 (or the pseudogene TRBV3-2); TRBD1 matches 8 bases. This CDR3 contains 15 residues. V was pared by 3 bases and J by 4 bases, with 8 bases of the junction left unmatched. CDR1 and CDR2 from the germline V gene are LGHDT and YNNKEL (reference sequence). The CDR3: CASSHRQGTGYEQYF. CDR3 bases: TGTGCCAGCAGCCACCGACAGGGGACGGGGTACGAGCAGTACTTC.

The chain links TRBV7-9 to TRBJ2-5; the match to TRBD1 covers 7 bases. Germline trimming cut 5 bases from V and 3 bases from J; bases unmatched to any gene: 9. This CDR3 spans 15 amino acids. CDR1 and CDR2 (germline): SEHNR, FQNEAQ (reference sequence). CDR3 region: CASSPGTDEEETQYF. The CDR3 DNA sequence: TGTGCCAGCAGCCCGGGGACAGACGAAGAAGAGACCCAGTACTTC.

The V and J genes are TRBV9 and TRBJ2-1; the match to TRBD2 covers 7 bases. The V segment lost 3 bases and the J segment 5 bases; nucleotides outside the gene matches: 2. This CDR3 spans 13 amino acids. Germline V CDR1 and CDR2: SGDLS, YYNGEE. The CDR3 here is CASSGSGDNEQFF. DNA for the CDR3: TGTGCCAGCAGCGGGAGCGGGGACAATGAGCAGTTCTTC.

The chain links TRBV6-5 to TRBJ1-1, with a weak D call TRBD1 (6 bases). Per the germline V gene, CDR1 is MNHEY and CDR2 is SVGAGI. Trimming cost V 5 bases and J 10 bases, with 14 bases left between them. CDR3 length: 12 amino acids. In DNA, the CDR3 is TGTGCCAGCAGTCCAAACAGGGCCGGAGCTTTCTTT. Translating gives CASSPNRAGAFF.

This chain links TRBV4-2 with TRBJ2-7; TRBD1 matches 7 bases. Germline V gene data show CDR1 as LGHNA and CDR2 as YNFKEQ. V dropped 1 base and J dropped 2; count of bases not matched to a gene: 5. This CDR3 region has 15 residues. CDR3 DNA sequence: TGTGCCAGCAGCCAAGGCCCAGGGGGAGCCTACGAGCAGTACTTC. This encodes CASSQGPGGAYEQYF.

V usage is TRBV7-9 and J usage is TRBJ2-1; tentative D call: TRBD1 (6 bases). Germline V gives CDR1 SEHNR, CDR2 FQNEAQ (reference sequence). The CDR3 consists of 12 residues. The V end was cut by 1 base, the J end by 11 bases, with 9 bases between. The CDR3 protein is CASSLEDRQQFF. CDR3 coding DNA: TGTGCCAGCAGCTTAGAGGACAGACAGCAGTTCTTC.

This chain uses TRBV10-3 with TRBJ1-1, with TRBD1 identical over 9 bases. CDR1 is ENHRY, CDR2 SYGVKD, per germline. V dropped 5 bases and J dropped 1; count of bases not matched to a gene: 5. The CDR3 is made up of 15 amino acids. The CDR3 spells CAISTDRGANTEAFF. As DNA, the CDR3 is TGTGCCATCAGTACTGACAGGGGGGCGAACACTGAAGCTTTCTTT.

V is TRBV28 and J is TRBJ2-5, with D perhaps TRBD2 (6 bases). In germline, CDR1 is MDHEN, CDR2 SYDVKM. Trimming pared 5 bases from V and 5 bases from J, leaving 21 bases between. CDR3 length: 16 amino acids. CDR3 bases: TGTGCCAGCAGTCCTTCAGCAGGGACTCATAGTGAGACCCAGTACTTC. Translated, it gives CASSPSAGTHSETQYF.

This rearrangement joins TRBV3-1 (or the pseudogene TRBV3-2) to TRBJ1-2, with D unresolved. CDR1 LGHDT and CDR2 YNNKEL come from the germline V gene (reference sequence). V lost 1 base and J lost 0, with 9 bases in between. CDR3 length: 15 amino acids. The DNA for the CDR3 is TGTGCCAGCAGCCAAGGGCAGGTTGCTAACTATGGCTACACCTTC. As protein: CASSQGQVANYGYTF.

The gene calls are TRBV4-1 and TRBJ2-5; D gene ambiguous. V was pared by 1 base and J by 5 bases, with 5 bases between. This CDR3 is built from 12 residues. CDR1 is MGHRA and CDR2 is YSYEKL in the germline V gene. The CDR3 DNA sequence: TGCGCCAGCAGCCAAGGAGAGGAGACCCAGTACTTC. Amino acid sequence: CASSQGEETQYF.

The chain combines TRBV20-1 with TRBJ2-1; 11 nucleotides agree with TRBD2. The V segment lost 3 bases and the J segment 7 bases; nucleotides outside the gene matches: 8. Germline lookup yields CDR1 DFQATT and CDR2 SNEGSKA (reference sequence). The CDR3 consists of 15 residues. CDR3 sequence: CSASGGTSGLNEQFF. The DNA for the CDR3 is TGCAGTGCTAGTGGTGGGACTAGCGGTCTAAATGAGCAGTTCTTC.

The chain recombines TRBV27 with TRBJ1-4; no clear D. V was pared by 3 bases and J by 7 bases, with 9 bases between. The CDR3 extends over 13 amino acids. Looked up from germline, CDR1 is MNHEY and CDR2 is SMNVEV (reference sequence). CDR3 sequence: CASSLYRGEKLFF. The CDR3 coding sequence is TGTGCCAGCAGTTTGTACCGGGGTGAAAAACTGTTTTTT.

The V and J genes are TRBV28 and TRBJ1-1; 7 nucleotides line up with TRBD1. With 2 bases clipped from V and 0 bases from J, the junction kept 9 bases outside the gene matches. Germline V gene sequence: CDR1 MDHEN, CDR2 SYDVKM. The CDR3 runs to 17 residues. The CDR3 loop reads CASSLRKGARVNTEAFF. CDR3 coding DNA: TGTGCCAGCAGTTTACGCAAGGGGGCGCGGGTGAACACTGAAGCTTTCTTT.

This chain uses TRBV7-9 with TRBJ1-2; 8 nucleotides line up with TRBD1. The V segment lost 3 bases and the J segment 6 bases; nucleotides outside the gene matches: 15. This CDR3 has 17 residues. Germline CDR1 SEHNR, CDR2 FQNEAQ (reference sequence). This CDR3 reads CASSFSTGGEWHDGYTF. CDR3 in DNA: TGTGCCAGCAGCTTTTCTACAGGGGGTGAATGGCACGATGGCTACACCTTC.

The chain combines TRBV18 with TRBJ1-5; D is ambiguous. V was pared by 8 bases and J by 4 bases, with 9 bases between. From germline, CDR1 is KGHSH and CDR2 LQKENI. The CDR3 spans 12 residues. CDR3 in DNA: TGTGCCAGCCGAGGTGAGAATCAGCCCCAGCATTTT. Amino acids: CASRGENQPQHF.

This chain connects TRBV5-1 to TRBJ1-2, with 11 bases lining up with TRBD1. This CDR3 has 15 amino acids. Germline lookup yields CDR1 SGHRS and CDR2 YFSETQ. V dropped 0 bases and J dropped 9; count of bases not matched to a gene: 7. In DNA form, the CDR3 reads TGCGCCAGCAGCTTGGGTTACGGGACAGGGGGTAGCTACACCTTC. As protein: CASSLGYGTGGSYTF.